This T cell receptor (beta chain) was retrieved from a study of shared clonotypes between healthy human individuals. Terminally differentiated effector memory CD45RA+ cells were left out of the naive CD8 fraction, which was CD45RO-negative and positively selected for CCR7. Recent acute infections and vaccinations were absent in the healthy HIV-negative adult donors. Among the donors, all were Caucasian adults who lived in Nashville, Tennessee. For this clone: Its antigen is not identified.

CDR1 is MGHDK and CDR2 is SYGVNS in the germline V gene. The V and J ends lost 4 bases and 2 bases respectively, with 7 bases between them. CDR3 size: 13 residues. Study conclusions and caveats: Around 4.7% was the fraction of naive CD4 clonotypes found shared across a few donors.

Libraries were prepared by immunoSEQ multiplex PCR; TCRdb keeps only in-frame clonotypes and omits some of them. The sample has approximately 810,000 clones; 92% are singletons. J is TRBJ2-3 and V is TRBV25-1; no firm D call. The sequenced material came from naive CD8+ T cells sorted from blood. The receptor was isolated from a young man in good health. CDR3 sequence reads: CASSVRVTDTQYF. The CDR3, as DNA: TGTGCCAGCAGTGTTAGGGTCACAGATACGCAGTATTTT.